The clone carrying this T cell receptor (beta chain) has only a few counts. Its antigen is undetermined. The data were taken from a study of a mutant IDH1 vaccine in newly diagnosed glioma. Study information: In some groups vaccination began 4-6 weeks post-radiotherapy; others received it with temozolomide. Patients were pretreated with radiotherapy, temozolomide, or both, mostly both.

Germline CDR1 MNHNS, CDR2 SASEGT. This CDR3 contains 15 residues. J gave up 3 bases and V 7 bases, and 8 bases lay outside the gene matches. Profiling relied on immunoSEQ multiplex PCR, and the TCRdb table lists in-frame clones only, not all of them. Of 40,000 or so clones listed, around 84% are singletons. Sample time point: week 11, during vaccination. The investigators gave 300 ug of mutant IDH1 20-mer peptide in each vaccine dose, together with topical imiquimod. Sequenced material: PBMCs, taken from a glioma patient whose treatment included an IDH1 peptide vaccine. This TCR was recovered from a man aged 40-50 years with glioma. The J gene is TRBJ1-4, the V gene TRBV6-1, with TRBD1 matching over 7 bases. CDR3 DNA sequence: TGTGCCAGCAATTTAGGGGGCGCAGCTAATGAAAAACTGTTTTTT. This encodes CASNLGGAANEKLFF.